A selection of T cell receptor beta chains follows, all from one sample in a study of PD-1 blockade in mismatch repair-deficient tumors. Data came from immunoSEQ multiplex PCR; TCRdb stores just in-frame clones and leaves some out. The sample has roughly 120,000 clones; over 65% are singletons. Material: peripheral blood, obtained about 13 months after starting pembrolizumab. These receptors originate from an adult with mismatch repair-deficient cancer. CDR3s include the opening cysteine and the closing phenylalanine or tryptophan. A D gene is named only where the DNA matches it firmly. Only part of the rows carry a size: once, few, many, or a class if the clone is expanded.

TRBJ1-1	NA	15	TRBD1	TRBV19	TGTGCCAGTAAACACAGGGGTATTGGGAACACTGAAGCTTTCTTT	CASKHRGIGNTEAFF
TRBJ2-3	NA	16	NA	TRBV11-2	TGTGCCAGCAGCTTAGATCGCTGGGGCAAAGCAGATACGCAGTATTTT	CASSLDRWGKADTQYF
TRBJ2-1	NA	14	TRBD1	TRBV19	TGTGCCAGTAGTATGGGACAGACACTGAATGAGCAGTTCTTC	CASSMGQTLNEQFF
TRBJ2-1	NA	20	TRBD2	TRBV9	TGTGCCAGCAGCTCCCCACTGGGACTAGCGGACTTCGGCTTATACAATGAGCAGTTCTTC	CASSSPLGLADFGLYNEQFF
TRBJ2-5	NA	12	NA	TRBV27	TGTGCCAGCAGTTCAGCGACCGAGGCCCAGTACTTC	CASSSATEAQYF
TRBJ2-7	NA	17	NA	TRBV2	TGTGCCAGCAGTGAACGGGTCGGGCAAATGAACGCGCGTGAGCAGTACTTC	CASSERVGQMNAREQYF
TRBJ2-7	NA	15	TRBD2	TRBV5-4	TGTGCCAGCACTCGGGAGGGCAGCCACTCCTACGAGCAGTACTTC	CASTREGSHSYEQYF
TRBJ2-7	once	15	TRBD1	TRBV10-3	TGTGCCATCAGTACGGGCCGACAGGGTCGGTACGAGCAGTACTTC	CAISTGRQGRYEQYF
TRBJ2-3	NA	14	NA	TRBV9	TGTGCCAGCAGCGAAACTAGTTACACAGATACGCAGTATTTT	CASSETSYTDTQYF
TRBJ1-3	NA	14	NA	TRBV11-3	TGTGCCAGCAGCGCACAGGGTTCCGGAAACACCATATATTTT	CASSAQGSGNTIYF
TRBJ1-2	NA	14	NA	TRBV5-1	TGCGCCAGCAGCACCGTGGACGGTAACTATGGCTACACCTTC	CASSTVDGNYGYTF
TRBJ2-1	once	16	TRBD2	TRBV11-2	TGTGCCAGCAGCTTATTCCGAGCGGGAACCGGTTGGACGCAGTTCTTC	CASSLFRAGTGWTQFF
TRBJ2-5	NA	16	TRBD1	TRBV2	TGTGCCAGCAGCTCCGGGACAGGGGGCTGGGAGGAGACCCAGTACTTC	CASSSGTGGWEETQYF
TRBJ1-4	NA	14	TRBD1	TRBV25-1	TGTGCCAGCAGTGAAACCGGGACAGTCAGTCGGGTGTTTTTT	CASSETGTVSRVFF
TRBJ2-3	NA	14	TRBD2	TRBV10-2	TGCGCCAGCAGTGACGGGGGGGGCACAGATACGCAGTATTTT	CASSDGGGTDTQYF
TRBJ2-1	NA	12	NA	TRBV27	TGTGCCAGCAGTTCCCCTTACAATGAGCAGTTCTTC	CASSSPYNEQFF
TRBJ2-5	NA	14	NA	TRBV11-3	TGTGCCAGCAACAACGCGGCCAGGCAAGAGACCCAGTACTTC	CASNNAARQETQYF
TRBJ2-1	NA	15	TRBD2	TRBV6-6	TGTGCCAGCAGATCAGCGGGAGGTCCCCACAATGAGCAGTTCTTC	CASRSAGGPHNEQFF
TRBJ2-7	NA	14	TRBD2	TRBV5-1	TGCGCCAGCAGCTTGGTGCGGGGGGCCTACGAGCAGTACTTC	CASSLVRGAYEQYF
TRBJ2-5	NA	17	NA	TRBV7-9	TGTGCCAGCAGCTTATTTCGGCAGGGAACACGAGAGGAGACCCAGTACTTC	CASSLFRQGTREETQYF
TRBJ1-5	NA	14	NA	TRBV19	TGTGCCAGTAGTATAGGCAGGGCTAATCAGCCCCAGCATTTT	CASSIGRANQPQHF
TRBJ2-7	NA	16	TRBD2	TRBV10-2	TGCGCCAGCAGTGGGATGGCGGGAGGTGGTTCCTACGAGCAGTACTTC	CASSGMAGGGSYEQYF
TRBJ2-2	NA	16	NA	TRBV7-3	TGTGCCAGCAGCTCGGGGACGGGTTTGAACACCGGGGAGCTGTTTTTT	CASSSGTGLNTGELFF
TRBJ1-1	NA	13	NA	TRBV4-1	TGCGCCAGCAGCCGAGGGCAGGGCACTGAAGCTTTCTTT	CASSRGQGTEAFF
TRBJ1-2	NA	14	NA	TRBV6-5	TGTGCCAGCAGTCAGACCCAAGCTACTCATGGCTACACCTTC	CASSQTQATHGYTF
TRBJ2-7	NA	14	TRBD2	TRBV7-9	TGTGCCAGCAGCTTAGGGACTAGCGGCCACGAGCAGTACTTC	CASSLGTSGHEQYF
TRBJ1-1	NA	15	TRBD1	TRBV7-3	TGTGCCAGCAGCTTAATCGGACAGGGTGGCACTGAAGCTTTCTTT	CASSLIGQGGTEAFF
TRBJ2-6	NA	17	NA	TRBV7-3	TGTGCCAGCAGCTTAACGGGGACATTGTCTGGGGCCAACGTCCTGACTTTC	CASSLTGTLSGANVLTF
TRBJ1-2	few	12	NA	TRBV18	TGTGCCAGCTCACAGGATAACTATGGCTACACCTTC	CASSQDNYGYTF
TRBJ2-7	few	14	NA	TRBV19	TGTGCCAGTAGCGTGGACAGCGGTGGCTACGAGCAGTACTTC	CASSVDSGGYEQYF
TRBJ1-1	NA	14	TRBD1	TRBV25-1	TGTGCCAGCAGTGACATACAGGGGCCAGGTGAAGCTTTCTTT	CASSDIQGPGEAFF
TRBJ2-1	NA	15	TRBD1	TRBV7-2	TGTGCCAGCAGCCGGACAGGGAGAGCCTACAATGAGCAGTTCTTC	CASSRTGRAYNEQFF
TRBJ2-7	few	13	NA	TRBV18	TGTGCCAGCTCACCACCGAAGTCTCCCGAGCAGTACTTC	CASSPPKSPEQYF
TRBJ2-7	NA	14	TRBD2	TRBV6-5	TGTGCCAGCAGTCAATTAGCGGGAGATTACGAGCAGTACTTC	CASSQLAGDYEQYF
TRBJ2-1	NA	15	TRBD2	TRBV2	TGTGCCAGCAGCGAGATAGCGGGAGAAGATGGTGAGCAGTTCTTC	CASSEIAGEDGEQFF
TRBJ1-2	many	14	TRBD1	TRBV6-5	TGTGCCAGCAGTTACGCCAGGGGGACCGTTGGCTACACCTTC	CASSYARGTVGYTF
TRBJ2-6	once	16	NA	TRBV5-4	TGTGCCAGCAGCTTGGCAACAGGCGCTGGGGCCAACGTCCTGACTTTC	CASSLATGAGANVLTF